The 21 T cell receptor beta chains listed next were all sequenced from one sample in a study of cytomegalovirus exposure and HLA in healthy donors. PCR employed 60 Vbeta and 13 Jbeta primers. The method was immunoSEQ multiplex PCR; TCRdb's version includes in-frame clones alone and lacks a portion of them. Here the sample spans about 84,000 clones, around 66% being singletons. The sequencing sample was made of PBMCs. The receptor set was obtained from a woman aged 40 to 55 in good health and CMV-seropositive.

This clone was seen a handful of times. The V and J genes are TRBV7-2 and TRBJ2-7; weak D call: TRBD1 (5 bases). This CDR3 comprises 13 residues. Germline V lookup: CDR1 SGHTA, CDR2 FQGNSA. V shed 2 bases and J shed 6 bases, with 11 bases lying between them. CDR3 in amino acids: CASSLRLQGEQYF. The CDR3 bases are TGTGCCAGCAGCTTAAGGCTCCAGGGCGAGCAGTACTTC.

This clone turned up a few times. The rearrangement joins TRBV10-3 to TRBJ2-7; D is undetermined. Trimming cost V 3 bases and J 9 bases, with 12 bases left between them. This CDR3 is 12 amino acids long. Germline CDR1 ENHRY, CDR2 SYGVKD. CDR3 coding DNA: TGTGCCATCAGTGATCTAGTATTGGCGCAGTACTTC. Encoded protein: CAISDLVLAQYF.

The DNA for the CDR3 is TGTGCCAGCTCTGTAACAGTATCCTACAATGAGCAGTTCTTC. Its translation: CASSVTVSYNEQFF. The rearrangement uses TRBV27 and TRBJ2-1; D uncertain. From germline, CDR1 is MNHEY and CDR2 SMNVEV (reference sequence). Trimming pared 8 bases from V and 1 base from J, leaving 12 bases between. CDR3 length: 14 residues.

The chain recombines TRBV5-1 with TRBJ2-1, with 9 bases identical to TRBD2. Trimming took 4 bases from V and 2 from J; bases not matched to a gene: 4. Per the germline V gene, CDR1 is SGHRS and CDR2 is YFSETQ. This CDR3 is 15 amino acids long. CDR3 DNA: TGCGCCAGCAGCCTCGGACTAGCGACCTACAATGAGCAGTTCTTC. Translated, it gives CASSLGLATYNEQFF.

The chain employs TRBV5-1 and TRBJ2-7, with 11 bases lining up with TRBD2. The trim removed 4 bases at V and 2 bases at J, leaving 5 bases unmatched. There are 15 residues in the CDR3. Germline V gene sequence: CDR1 SGHRS, CDR2 YFSETQ. This CDR3 reads CASSTGTSGPYEQYF. The CDR3 DNA reads as TGCGCCAGCAGCACCGGGACTAGCGGTCCCTACGAGCAGTACTTC.

This rearrangement joins TRBV7-2 to TRBJ2-7; TRBD2 matches at 10 bases. V dropped 1 base and J dropped 3; count of bases not matched to a gene: 3. Looked up from germline, CDR1 is SGHTA and CDR2 is FQGNSA. The CDR3 contains 15 residues. Here the CDR3 reads CASSLVSSGSYEQYF. DNA for the CDR3: TGTGCCAGCAGCTTAGTGTCTAGCGGGAGCTACGAGCAGTACTTC.

V and J are TRBV5-1 and TRBJ1-1, with a tentative D call TRBD1 (6 bases). The germline V and J ends were trimmed by 0 bases and 4 bases, with 10 bases remaining between them. Germline CDR1 SGHRS, CDR2 YFSETQ. This CDR3 region has 14 residues. Here the CDR3 DNA reads TGCGCCAGCAGCTTGGTCCCAGGGGCCACTGAAGCTTTCTTT. This gives the protein CASSLVPGATEAFF.

V and J are TRBV7-3 and TRBJ2-1, with 10 bases fitting TRBD2. V was pared by 5 bases and J by 6 bases, with 13 bases of the junction left unmatched. The CDR3 runs to 17 residues. The germline V gene encodes CDR1 SGHTA and CDR2 FQGTGA. In DNA, the CDR3 is TGTGCCAGCAGCCACAGTTCGCTAGCGGGAGACACCAATGAGCAGTTCTTC. Amino acids: CASSHSSLAGDTNEQFF.

The chain is built from TRBV19 and TRBJ2-5; the match to TRBD2 covers 8 bases. J lost 5 bases, V lost 4 bases, and 9 bases had no gene match. Germline assignment: CDR1 LNHDA and CDR2 SQIVND (reference sequence). This CDR3 has 15 amino acids. The chain's CDR3 is CASSTRGGQRETQYF. In nucleotides, the CDR3 is TGTGCCAGTAGTACCCGGGGGGGGCAGAGGGAGACCCAGTACTTC.

This rearrangement joins TRBV25-1 to TRBJ2-6, with TRBD1 matching over 9 bases. J gave up 2 bases and V 1 base, and 6 bases lay outside the gene matches. CDR1 and CDR2 (germline): MGHDK, SYGVNS. The CDR3 runs to 18 residues. CDR3 protein: CASSESTGGKAGANVLTF. The CDR3 DNA reads TGTGCCAGCAGTGAATCGACAGGGGGGAAGGCTGGGGCCAACGTCCTGACTTTC.

V and J are TRBV19 and TRBJ2-5; D is uncertain. The germline V gene has CDR1 LNHDA and CDR2 SQIVND (reference sequence). V was shortened by 0 bases and J by 2 bases, with 7 bases between the two germline ends. The CDR3 length is 14 residues. The DNA for the CDR3 is TGTGCCAGTAGTATAGATGGCTCACAAGAGACCCAGTACTTC. Residues: CASSIDGSQETQYF.

The genes are TRBV6-5 and TRBJ1-2; unclear D gene. V lost 0 bases, J lost 3 bases, and 11 bases lay in between. Germline lookup yields CDR1 MNHEY and CDR2 SVGAGI. The CDR3 is made up of 15 amino acids. In DNA form, the CDR3 reads TGTGCCAGCAGTTACTCGGGGTGGACTGACTATGGCTACACCTTC. Residues: CASSYSGWTDYGYTF.

The chain links TRBV5-1 to TRBJ2-7, with D maybe TRBD1 (5 bases). The germline V and J ends were trimmed by 0 bases and 1 base, with 8 bases remaining between them. The CDR3 has 14 residues. CDR1 and CDR2 (germline): SGHRS, YFSETQ. The CDR3 region has the DNA TGCGCCAGCAGCTTGGTGGGGCTTTCCTACGAGCAGTACTTC. Its translation is CASSLVGLSYEQYF.

The J gene is TRBJ1-1, the V gene TRBV5-1; D is unclear. Germline values: CDR1 SGHRS, CDR2 YFSETQ. The germline V and J ends were trimmed by 0 bases and 7 bases, with 10 bases remaining between them. CDR3 length: 13 amino acids. The CDR3 sequence: CASSLVSSREAFF. Written as DNA, the CDR3 is TGCGCCAGCAGCTTGGTATCATCGCGTGAAGCTTTCTTT.

The V call is TRBV19, the J call TRBJ1-1, with D possibly matching TRBD1 (5 bases). V was pared by 1 base and J by 5 bases, with 11 bases between. The CDR3 loop spans 14 amino acids. Germline CDR1 and CDR2: LNHDA and SQIVND (reference sequence). This CDR3 reads CASSIAPGRTEAFF. DNA of the CDR3: TGTGCCAGTAGTATAGCGCCAGGGAGGACTGAAGCTTTCTTT.

This chain connects TRBV28 to TRBJ2-7; the D gene is possibly TRBD1 (6 bases). The CDR3 has 18 amino acids. Trimming took off 6 bases at V and 2 bases at J, with 26 bases between the two ends. Germline V gives CDR1 MDHEN, CDR2 SYDVKM. This chain's CDR3 is CASSSKWGQGRGTYEQYF. The CDR3 DNA follows: TGTGCCAGCAGCTCCAAGTGGGGCCAGGGCAGGGGAACCTACGAGCAGTACTTC.

This clone has just a few counts. V and J are TRBV5-1 and TRBJ1-2; D not certain. Germline CDR1 and CDR2: SGHRS and YFSETQ. Trimming stripped 4 bases from V and 3 bases from J, with 10 bases between. This CDR3 has 13 residues. DNA of the CDR3: TGCGCCAGCAGCGTGGAACGGGACTATGGCTACACCTTC. This gives the protein CASSVERDYGYTF.

The J gene is TRBJ2-5, the V gene TRBV5-1; 9 bases are a match to TRBD2. Trimming took 4 bases from V and 0 from J; bases not matched to a gene: 7. Looked up from germline, CDR1 is SGHRS and CDR2 is YFSETQ. This CDR3 has 16 residues. The CDR3 loop reads CASSPSSGNYQETQYF. The CDR3 DNA follows: TGCGCCAGCAGCCCTTCTAGCGGGAACTACCAAGAGACCCAGTACTTC.

This clone showed up just once. CDR3 protein: CASSRAGTSGSVGETQYF. The CDR3 nucleotides are TGTGCCAGCAGTCGCGCCGGGACTAGCGGGAGTGTGGGAGAGACCCAGTACTTC. V is TRBV28 and J is TRBJ2-5; 14 nucleotides line up with TRBD2. Germline lookup yields CDR1 MDHEN and CDR2 SYDVKM. There are 18 residues in the CDR3. The ends lost 5 bases at V and 4 bases at J; junction bases unmatched: 12.

This clone counts as medium-sized. This chain joins TRBV4-3 and TRBJ2-2, with a possible D match to TRBD2 (5 bases). Trimming cost V 0 bases and J 0 bases, with 14 bases left between them. From germline, CDR1 is LGHNA and CDR2 YSLEER. The CDR3 is 18 amino acids. CDR3 nucleotide sequence: TGCGCCAGCAGCCAAGAGTGGGTGGTAGCGACGAACACCGGGGAGCTGTTTTTT. It specifies CASSQEWVVATNTGELFF.

The J gene is TRBJ1-2, the V gene TRBV5-1; D is ambiguous. Germline V gene lookup returns CDR1 SGHRS and CDR2 YFSETQ. V was shortened by 0 bases and J by 7 bases, with 13 bases between the two germline ends. The CDR3 sequence is 14 residues long. CDR3 loop: CASSLDSTSGGYTF. For the CDR3, the DNA is TGCGCCAGCAGCTTGGATTCGACTTCTGGTGGCTACACCTTC.